These 12 T cell receptor beta chains share one sample of origin, sequenced in a study of blood T cells in healthy people across ages. A second PCR of roughly 7 to 11 cycles used a sample-barcoded 5' primer and a J-beta primer mix. TCRdb recomputed calls from the 5' RACE reads with MiXCR, one row per CDR3 protein. The repertoire holds around 970,000 distinct CDR3 sequences, with roughly 51% as singletons. The sample was blood. These receptors were collected from a woman aged 60-75 years in good health.

This chain uses TRBV28 with TRBJ1-1, with D maybe TRBD1 (6 bases). Trimming pared 4 bases from V and 6 bases from J, leaving 12 bases between. Looked up from germline, CDR1 is MDHEN and CDR2 is SYDVKM. This CDR3 is 13 amino acids long. The CDR3 DNA reads TGTGCCAGCAGTTCCACAGGGCTCCCTGAAGCTTTCTTT. This translates into CASSSTGLPEAFF.

The chain is built from TRBV20-1 and TRBJ1-2, with D possibly matching TRBD1 (5 bases). CDR1 DFQATT and CDR2 SNEGSKA come from the germline V gene (reference sequence). Trimming took off 1 base at V and 0 bases at J, with 9 bases between the two ends. CDR3 length: 14 residues. In DNA, the CDR3 is TGCAGTGCTAGAGGGGGGACGCCTAACTATGGCTACACCTTC. Encoded protein: CSARGGTPNYGYTF.

Regarding this clonotype: Germline and junction disagree at one end, which may indicate a read error. The DNA for the CDR3 is TGTGCCGGCAGCTTAGTTTTCAGTAATGAGCAGTTCTTC. Translating it yields CAGSLVFSNEQFF. The rearrangement uses TRBV7-2 and TRBJ2-1; unclear D gene. Germline V gives CDR1 SGHTA, CDR2 FQGNSA. The CDR3 runs 13 residues.

This clonotype was observed a single time. Germline and junction disagree at one end, which may indicate a read error. This chain uses TRBV20-1 with TRBJ2-7; TRBD2 aligns across 14 bases. CDR1 is DFQATT, CDR2 SNEGSKA, per germline (reference sequence). There are 15 residues in the CDR3. The CDR3 here is CSTRDGTSGGYEQYF. In nucleotides, the CDR3 is TGCAGTACTAGAGATGGGACTAGCGGGGGCTACGAGCAGTACTTC.

This clonotype was recorded a few times. The V and J genes are TRBV9 and TRBJ1-2, with 7 positions matching TRBD1. The CDR3 totals 16 residues. The germline CDR1 and CDR2 sequences are SGDLS and YYNGEE. The J segment lost 2 bases and the V segment lost 3 bases, leaving 10 bases of the junction unmatched. Written as DNA, the CDR3 is TGTGCCAGCAGCGCTCCCCCCGCGACAGGGAACTATGGCTACACCTTC. Encoded protein: CASSAPPATGNYGYTF.

V usage is TRBV2 and J usage is TRBJ1-5, with D possibly TRBD1 on 6 matching bases. The CDR3 consists of 15 residues. Germline CDR1 is SNHLY and CDR2 is FYNNEI. The germline V and J ends were trimmed by 6 bases and 3 bases, with 15 bases remaining between them. The CDR3 DNA is TGTGCCAGCAGGGGTCAGGGGATTATCAATCAGCCCCAGCATTTT. Protein sequence: CASRGQGIINQPQHF.

This clonotype was detected a few times. This chain connects TRBV28 to TRBJ2-7; D is uncertain. The CDR3 contains 13 residues. Germline assignment: CDR1 MDHEN and CDR2 SYDVKM. V shed 8 bases and J shed 0 bases, with 11 bases lying between them. The CDR3 coding sequence is TGTGCCAGCTTAGACTTGTTCTCCTACGAGCAGTACTTC. It is translated as CASLDLFSYEQYF.

The chain couples TRBV5-1 to TRBJ1-4; D is possibly TRBD1 (6 bases). The germline gives CDR1 SGHRS, CDR2 YFSETQ. The CDR3 length is 15 residues. Trimming took 0 bases from V and 4 from J, leaving 10 bases between them. The CDR3 protein is CASSLVGQNNEKLFF. CDR3 coding DNA: TGCGCCAGCAGCTTGGTTGGACAGAATAATGAAAAACTGTTTTTT. Combining the CDR3 with reference TRBV5-1 and TRBJ1-4 gives the whole variable domain KAGVTQTPRYLIKTRGQQVTLSCSPISGHRSVSWYQQTPGQGLQFLFEYFSETQRNKGNFPGRFSGRQFSNSRSEMNVSTLELGDSALYLCASSLVGQNNEKLFFGSGTQLSVL.

V gene TRBV20-1 combines with J gene TRBJ1-2; no clear D gene. Germline lookup yields CDR1 DFQATT and CDR2 SNEGSKA (reference sequence). The CDR3 contains 13 residues. V lost 3 bases and J lost 5, with 13 bases in between. CDR3: CSAREHEGYGYTF. For the CDR3, the DNA is TGCAGTGCTAGGGAGCATGAGGGTTATGGCTACACCTTC.

The rearrangement uses TRBV20-1 and TRBJ1-6; TRBD1 matches 7 bases. CDR1 is DFQATT, CDR2 SNEGSKA, per germline (reference sequence). CDR3 length: 15 amino acids. The trim removed 4 bases at V and 18 bases at J, leaving 21 bases unmatched. CDR3 sequence (DNA): TGCAGTGCTAACCTTAGGGGGCAAAATAATTCACCTCCCCACTTT. As protein: CSANLRGQNNSPPHF.

In regard to this clonotype: The junction departs from germline at one end; a sequencing error may be responsible. The chain employs TRBV7-9 and TRBJ2-3; 7 bases are shared with TRBD1. The CDR3 is made up of 16 amino acids. Germline-derived CDR1 and CDR2 are SEHNR and FQNEAQ (reference sequence). As DNA, the CDR3 is TGTGTCAGCAGCTTTAGGGGGCGCGGGAGCACAGATACGCAGTATTTT. Protein product: CVSSFRGRGSTDTQYF.

The chain couples TRBV21-1 to TRBJ1-1; no check of the table's D call, TRBD1, against the DNA was made. TRBV21-1 represents a pseudogene. The CDR3 consists of 18 residues. The CDR3 DNA follows: TGTGCCAGCAGCCCCCGACAGGGGTTTGGGTTTGTGAGCACTGAAGCTTTCTTT. It encodes CASSPRQGFGFVSTEAFF.